The T cell receptor (beta chain) described here comes from a study of T cell responses to AZD1222 COVID-19 vaccine. This clone came up once. In germline, CDR1 is LNHNV, CDR2 YYDKDF (reference sequence). The germline V and J ends were trimmed by 0 bases and 8 bases, with 13 bases remaining between them. This CDR3 region has 14 residues. Generated by immunoSEQ multiplex PCR, the TCRdb table keeps only in-frame clones and is missing some. The sample consists of about 50,000 clones, 75% to 90% of them appearing once. Sequencing used peripheral blood, obtained on day 0 of MenACWY control vaccination. This receptor was obtained from an adult in good health. The chain has TRBV15 and TRBJ1-1; D unclear. CDR3 DNA sequence: TGTGCCACCAGCAGAGACTTTGGAGGTGGAGAAGCTTTCTTT. Translated: CATSRDFGGGEAFF.